Listed below are T cell receptor beta chains from one sample, sequenced in a study of T-cell memory formation after mild COVID-19. MiXCR was run by TCRdb on the 5' RACE reads, yielding one entry per CDR3 protein. The sample lists about 140,000 distinct CDR3 sequences; 14% were seen once. The sequencing sample was made of PBMCs or a T cell subset sorted from them (not recorded which). The receptors were gathered from an adult woman who had mild COVID-19 (a few samples of this study predate the infection). Cell type and time point are not known. The CDR3 runs from the conserved cysteine through the conserved F or W. Each record gives: clone size, D gene, J gene, V gene, CDR3 protein, CDR3 DNA. The D gene is left open where the match is weak. For some rows the clone size is stated as once, few or many, or as a class when expanded; others skip it.

>-|-|TRBJ1-1|TRBV20-1
CSARRQGPEAFF
TGCAGTGCTAGAAGGCAGGGCCCTGAAGCTTTCTTT
>few|-|TRBJ2-2|TRBV24-1
CATSDFTGELFF
TGTGCCACCAGTGATTTCACCGGGGAGCTGTTTTTT
>many|-|TRBJ1-3|TRBV4-2
CASSPSLDSSGNTIYF
TGTGCCAGCAGCCCCTCTTTGGACAGCTCTGGAAACACCATATATTTT
>few|-|TRBJ1-1|TRBV7-8
CASSPGTDEAFF
TGTGCCAGCAGCCCGGGGACGGATGAAGCTTTCTTT
>-|-|TRBJ2-3|TRBV29-1
CSAHSGRGTDTQYF
TGCAGCGCCCACTCGGGACGGGGCACAGATACGCAGTATTTT
>few|-|TRBJ2-5|TRBV24-1
CATGDTARETQYF
TGTGCCACCGGGGACACGGCCAGAGAGACCCAGTACTTC
>-|TRBD1|TRBJ2-3|TRBV10-2
CASSENRGQRTQYF
TGCGCCAGCAGTGAGAACAGGGGGCAGCGGACGCAGTATTTT
>-|-|TRBJ1-6|TRBV2
CASSESLRTSSYNSPLHF
TGTGCCAGCAGTGAAAGTCTCCGAACAAGCTCCTATAATTCACCCCTCCACTTT
>-|-|TRBJ2-3|TRBV20-1
CSAPAFPPVTDTQYF
TGCAGTGCTCCCGCGTTTCCCCCCGTCACAGATACGCAGTATTTT
>-|TRBD1|TRBJ2-2|TRBV7-3
CASSLLTRQGVRTGELFF
TGTGCCAGCAGCTTATTAACTAGACAGGGCGTCCGCACCGGGGAGCTGTTTTTT
>few|TRBD1|TRBJ2-5|TRBV4-1
CASGDRDRQETQYF
TGCGCCAGCGGGGACCGGGACAGACAAGAGACCCAGTACTTC
>-|-|TRBJ1-2|TRBV2
CASSETGNYGYTF
TGTGCCAGCAGTGAAACAGGGAACTATGGCTACACCTTC
>-|TRBD2|TRBJ2-1|TRBV4-1
CASSQGLAGVDEQFF
TGCGCCAGCAGCCAAGGGCTAGCGGGGGTTGATGAGCAGTTCTTC
>many|TRBD1|TRBJ2-7|TRBV6-5
CASSHLLTGEQYF
TGTGCCAGCAGCCACCTTCTGACAGGGGAGCAGTACTTC
>few|-|TRBJ2-7|TRBV5-1
CASSLDDAGSNDEQYF
TGCGCCAGCAGCTTGGACGATGCCGGGTCCAACGACGAGCAGTACTTC
>-|-|TRBJ2-5|TRBV4-1
CASSQDSWKTQYF
TGCGCCAGCAGCCAAGATAGTTGGAAGACCCAGTACTTC
>few|TRBD1|TRBJ1-6|TRBV6-5
CASSPTGGDSPLHF
TGTGCCAGCAGCCCGACAGGGGGTGATTCACCCCTCCACTTT
>few|TRBD2|TRBJ2-2|TRBV12-3/TRBV12-4
CASSHSGSDVTGELFF
TGTGCCAGCAGTCATAGCGGGAGCGATGTGACCGGGGAGCTGTTTTTT
>many|-|TRBJ2-7|TRBV7-9
CASSPRGGDFLYF
TGTGCCAGCAGCCCGAGGGGGGGGGACTTTCTGTACTTC
>few|-|TRBJ2-7|TRBV30
CAWSVGTNYEQYF
TGTGCCTGGAGTGTAGGGACAAACTACGAGCAGTACTTC
>once|-|TRBJ2-5|TRBV6-6
CASSYPLRGWTQYF
TGTGCCAGCAGTTATCCTCTTAGGGGGTGGACCCAGTACTTC
>-|TRBD1|TRBJ2-7|TRBV5-6
CASSPGTGNEQYF
TGTGCCAGCAGCCCTGGGACAGGGAACGAGCAGTACTTC
>-|TRBD2|TRBJ2-1|TRBV7-9
CASSLGLAAYNEQFF
TGTGCCAGCAGCTTAGGACTAGCGGCGTACAATGAGCAGTTCTTC
>-|TRBD2|TRBJ2-1|TRBV3-1
CASSQVQHMITSGVNEQFF
TGTGCCAGCAGCCAAGTGCAACACATGATTACTAGCGGGGTGAATGAGCAGTTCTTC
>-|-|TRBJ2-3|TRBV14
CASSRGDTRYTDTQYF
TGTGCCAGCAGCCGAGGGGACACACGCTACACAGATACGCAGTATTTT
>-|-|TRBJ1-4|TRBV2
CASSERFNEKLFF
TGTGCCAGCAGTGAAAGGTTTAATGAAAAACTGTTTTTT
>-|-|TRBJ2-7|TRBV7-2
CASSPLQTHYEQYF
TGTGCCAGCAGCCCGCTTCAGACCCACTACGAGCAGTACTTC
>-|TRBD1|TRBJ2-7|TRBV29-1
CSVEDTGVGYEQYF
TGCAGCGTTGAAGACACAGGGGTTGGGTACGAGCAGTACTTC
>few|TRBD2|TRBJ2-3|TRBV7-2
CASSPRTSGRDTQYF
TGTGCCAGCAGCCCTCGGACTAGCGGACGAGATACGCAGTATTTT
>-|TRBD2|TRBJ2-3|TRBV12-3/TRBV12-4
CASSPGTSGLLGTQYF
TGTGCCAGCAGCCCAGGGACTAGCGGACTTCTTGGTACGCAGTATTTT
>few|-|TRBJ1-1|TRBV12-3/TRBV12-4
CASSFTRAEAFF
TGTGCCAGCAGTTTTACCAGAGCTGAAGCTTTCTTT
>-|-|TRBJ2-2|TRBV11-3
CASSLGMELKNTGELFF
TGTGCCAGCAGCTTAGGGATGGAATTGAAGAACACCGGGGAGCTGTTTTTT
>few|TRBD1|TRBJ2-1|TRBV7-7
CASSFAQGANEQFF
TGTGCCAGCAGCTTTGCACAGGGGGCGAATGAGCAGTTCTTC
>medium-sized|-|TRBJ2-7|TRBV9
CASRWGEQYF
TGTGCCAGCAGGTGGGGTGAGCAGTACTTC
>few|-|TRBJ2-7|TRBV30
CAWSVLGAYEQYF
TGTGCCTGGAGTGTACTGGGTGCTTACGAGCAGTACTTC
>-|TRBD1|TRBJ1-1|TRBV2
CASSETWQGVNTEAFF
TGTGCCAGCAGTGAAACATGGCAGGGGGTGAACACTGAAGCTTTCTTT
>-|TRBD1|TRBJ2-2|TRBV11-2
CASSLELGTAGELFF
TGTGCCAGCAGCTTAGAGCTTGGGACAGCCGGGGAGCTGTTTTTT
>once|-|TRBJ2-1|TRBV20-1
CSAGNEQFF
TGCAGTGCTGGGAATGAGCAGTTCTTC
>-|TRBD1|TRBJ1-1|TRBV10-3
CAISDRGQNTEAFF
TGTGCCATCAGCGACAGGGGGCAAAACACTGAAGCTTTCTTT
>-|TRBD2|TRBJ2-7|TRBV4-1
CASSQLAGIYEQYF
TGCGCCAGCAGCCAGTTAGCGGGCATCTACGAGCAGTACTTC